A single sample is the source of the 28 T cell receptor beta chains below, sequenced in a study of identical twins. TCRdb fed the 5' RACE reads into MiXCR, producing one record per CDR3 protein. The sample shows hundreds of thousands of distinct CDR3 sequences, roughly 7.2% of them seen only once. These data were also reused for a study on yellow fever vaccine responses in identical twins.

The material sequenced was PBMCs. Every receptor here comes from a woman between 18 and 30 years old in good health.

Only a few counts were recorded for this clonotype. The V gene is TRBV7-2, the J gene TRBJ2-3; TRBD2 matches at 7 bases. The length of the CDR3 is 17 residues. Germline CDR1 and CDR2: SGHTA and FQGNSA. Germline trimming cut 0 bases from V and 4 bases from J; bases unmatched to any gene: 10. The CDR3, as DNA: TGTGCCAGCAGCTTAGCGTTGTGGGGGGGGTTGGCAGATACGCAGTATTTT. Amino acid sequence: CASSLALWGGLADTQYF.

About this clonotype: The junction does not match germline at one end; this may be a read error. This chain connects TRBV29-1 to TRBJ2-1, with TRBD1 matching 7 bases. CDR3 length equals 15 residues. Germline CDR1 SQVTM, CDR2 ANQGSEA. The CDR3 spells CSVGRARGQGNEQIF. For the CDR3, the DNA is TGCAGCGTTGGAAGGGCGAGGGGGCAGGGGAATGAGCAGATCTTC.

This clonotype has a count of ten or more. The V call is TRBV29-1, the J call TRBJ2-3; 11 bases are a match to TRBD1. V shed 7 bases, J shed 4 bases, and the junction held 7 bases outside the gene matches. The CDR3 extends over 14 amino acids. CDR1 and CDR2 from the germline V gene are SQVTM and ANQGSEA. CDR3 loop: CSAAWDRGSDTQYF. As DNA, the CDR3 is TGCAGCGCTGCATGGGACAGGGGGTCAGATACGCAGTATTTT.

The table lists this clonotype with a few counts. This chain connects TRBV7-9 to TRBJ2-1; 9 bases map to TRBD1. V lost 4 bases to trimming and J lost 7 bases; unmatched junction nucleotides: 11. CDR3 size: 16 residues. The V gene's germline CDR1 is SEHNR and CDR2 FQNEAQ (reference sequence). For the CDR3, the DNA is TGTGCCAGCAGCTCCCCTAACAGGGGGCGAAGAAATGAGCAGTTCTTC. It yields the protein CASSSPNRGRRNEQFF.

This clonotype was seen many times. This sequence joins TRBV27 and TRBJ2-3; D uncertain. This CDR3 contains 13 residues. The germline gives CDR1 MNHEY, CDR2 SMNVEV (reference sequence). V lost 3 bases to trimming and J lost 5 bases, with 9 bases between them. The CDR3 coding sequence is TGTGCCAGCAGTTTTTACGGAAGAGATACGCAGTATTTT. Protein: CASSFYGRDTQYF.

V is TRBV28 and J is TRBJ2-5; the D gene is possibly TRBD2 (5 bases). V gave up 3 bases and J gave up 3 bases, with 14 bases separating them. Per the germline V gene, CDR1 is MDHEN and CDR2 is SYDVKM. The CDR3 consists of 15 residues. CDR3 in DNA: TGTGCCAGCAGTTTCCTACTAGGTCGGGAAGAGACCCAGTACTTC. Its protein is CASSFLLGREETQYF.

The chain is built from TRBV18 and TRBJ1-6, with D possibly TRBD1 on 5 matching bases. V was cut by 3 bases and J by 6 bases, with 12 bases left in between. This CDR3 has 15 residues. Germline lookup yields CDR1 KGHSH and CDR2 LQKENI. DNA for the CDR3: TGTGCCAGCTCACCTGCAGTTCAGGGTAATTCACCCCTCCACTTT. It translates to CASSPAVQGNSPLHF.

Ten or more counts support this clonotype. The V gene is TRBV7-9, the J gene TRBJ2-7, with 7 bases matching TRBD2. Trimming at V came to 4 bases and at J to 7 bases, leaving 4 bases not matched to a gene. This CDR3 has 12 residues. Germline CDR1 reads SEHNR; CDR2 reads FQNEAQ (reference sequence). The CDR3 spells CASSSGAGEQYV. Written as DNA, the CDR3 is TGTGCCAGCAGCTCAGGAGCGGGGGAGCAGTACGTC.

This clonotype was seen at least ten times. V is TRBV12-3 or TRBV12-4 and J is TRBJ2-1; the match to TRBD2 covers 15 bases. The V gene end was trimmed by 0 bases and the J gene end by 4 bases; junction bases not matched to a gene: 4. This CDR3 has 18 residues. The DNA for the CDR3 is TGTGCCAGCAGTTTAGCGCTGGGACTAGCGGGAGGTTACAATGAGCAGTTCTTC. Residues: CASSLALGLAGGYNEQFF.

Ten or more counts support this clonotype. The chain joins TRBV2 to TRBJ2-7; maybe TRBD1 (5 bases). The germline gives CDR1 SNHLY, CDR2 FYNNEI. This CDR3 comprises 12 residues. The ends were cut back, 4 bases at V and 2 bases at J, with 6 bases in the middle. CDR3 nucleotides: TGTGCCAGCAGTGCAGGGCCCTACGAGCAGTACTTC. This gives the protein CASSAGPYEQYF.

In its sample, this clonotype was seen many times. This chain joins TRBV3-1 and TRBJ1-2; no reliable D call. V gave up 0 bases and J gave up 0 bases, with 8 bases separating them. The CDR3 has 15 residues. Germline V gene data show CDR1 as LGHDT and CDR2 as YNNKEL (reference sequence). This chain's CDR3 is CASSQDPRSNYGYTF. The DNA of the CDR3 is TGTGCCAGCAGCCAAGACCCAAGATCTAACTATGGCTACACCTTC.

The chain is built from TRBV21-1 and TRBJ2-3; TRBD2 reflects the table's D call only, with no check against the DNA. TRBV21-1 is a pseudogene locus. The CDR3 contains 18 residues. The CDR3 loop reads CASSISLGLAGGPDTQYF. Here the CDR3 DNA reads TGTGCCAGCAGCATCTCCCTGGGACTAGCGGGAGGGCCAGATACGCAGTATTTT.

This clonotype was detected many times. The chain has TRBV7-9 and TRBJ1-2; TRBD1 might be the D (5 bases). The CDR3 has 15 residues. Germline CDR1 reads SEHNR; CDR2 reads FQNEAQ (reference sequence). Trimming stripped 5 bases from V and 8 bases from J, with 21 bases between. CDR3 protein: CASSQGHGTNEGYTF. In DNA, the CDR3 is TGTGCCAGCAGCCAAGGCCATGGGACGAATGAGGGCTACACCTTC.

Ten or more counts support this clonotype. J is TRBJ2-5 and V is TRBV20-1; TRBD2 aligns across 10 bases. The CDR3 is 16 amino acids. The germline CDR1 and CDR2 sequences are DFQATT and SNEGSKA (reference sequence). The V gene end was trimmed by 2 bases and the J gene end by 2 bases; junction bases not matched to a gene: 8. CDR3 DNA sequence: TGCAGTGCTAGAAGCGGGACTAGCGAGAAGCAAGAGACCCAGTACTTC. Its translation: CSARSGTSEKQETQYF.

The table lists this clonotype with many counts. The chain couples TRBV3-1 to TRBJ2-2; D remains unclear. The CDR3 has 14 residues. Trimming took 1 base from V and 4 from J, leaving 7 bases between them. Germline assignment: CDR1 LGHDT and CDR2 YNNKEL (reference sequence). The CDR3 here is CASSQGGGTGELFF. As DNA, the CDR3 is TGTGCCAGCAGCCAAGGAGGCGGCACCGGGGAGCTGTTTTTT.

This clonotype was detected ten times or more. The chain carries TRBV20-1 and TRBJ1-5, with unresolved D. Germline V lookup: CDR1 DFQATT, CDR2 SNEGSKA (reference sequence). CDR3 size: 14 residues. V was trimmed by 3 bases and J by 0 bases, leaving 9 bases between them. CDR3 residues: CSASSGYSNQPQHF. CDR3 bases: TGCAGTGCTAGTTCCGGCTATAGCAATCAGCCCCAGCATTTT.

This clonotype was seen more than once but under ten times. V gene TRBV20-1 combines with J gene TRBJ1-1, with 7 bases aligning to TRBD1. V was pared by 8 bases and J by 0 bases, with 9 bases of the junction left unmatched. Looked up from germline, CDR1 is DFQATT and CDR2 is SNEGSKA (reference sequence). The CDR3 sequence is 14 residues long. The CDR3 here is CSQTRTGMNTEAFF. The CDR3 DNA sequence: TGCAGTCAGACGCGGACAGGCATGAACACTGAAGCTTTCTTT.

This clonotype was found many times. The chain carries TRBV20-1 and TRBJ1-1; D is unresolved. CDR3 length: 11 residues. Germline V lookup: CDR1 DFQATT, CDR2 SNEGSKA (reference sequence). Trimming shortened V by 1 base and J by 3 bases, and 3 bases separated the two germline ends. CDR3 residues: CSARVDTEAFF. The CDR3 bases are TGCAGTGCTAGAGTGGACACTGAAGCTTTCTTT.

Worth noting for this clonotype: At one end, the junction sequence differs from germline, possibly due to a read error. This chain joins TRBV9 and TRBJ2-1; 7 positions match TRBD2. The CDR3 extends over 15 amino acids. Per the germline V gene, CDR1 is SGDLS and CDR2 is YYNGEE. CDR3 sequence reads: CAGSVSGGSYNEQFF. The CDR3 nucleotides are TGTGCCGGCAGCGTCTCTGGCGGGAGTTACAATGAGCAGTTCTTC.

There are a few counts of this clonotype. The chain links TRBV29-1 to TRBJ2-7; 7 nucleotides line up with TRBD1. Germline trimming cut 4 bases from V and 2 bases from J; bases unmatched to any gene: 5. The CDR3 has 13 residues. Germline values: CDR1 SQVTM, CDR2 ANQGSEA. CDR3 amino acids: CSVVSQGAYEQYF. The CDR3 region has the DNA TGCAGCGTTGTTTCTCAGGGGGCCTACGAGCAGTACTTC.

There are many counts of this clonotype. This rearrangement joins TRBV7-2 to TRBJ1-5; D unresolved. CDR1 SGHTA and CDR2 FQGNSA come from the germline V gene. The CDR3 covers 15 residues. V was shortened by 1 base and J by 5 bases, with 12 bases between the two germline ends. The CDR3 DNA follows: TGTGCCAGCAGCTTAGTTGTTCGTGGCGATCAGCCCCAGCATTTT. This sequence encodes CASSLVVRGDQPQHF.

The rearrangement uses TRBV29-1 and TRBJ2-1; D is ambiguous. The germline gives CDR1 SQVTM, CDR2 ANQGSEA. The CDR3 is made up of 12 amino acids. Trimming stripped 0 bases from V and 10 bases from J, with 10 bases between. The DNA for the CDR3 is TGCAGCGTTGAAGACTTAGGTTTGGAGCAGTTCTTC. Protein product: CSVEDLGLEQFF.

Ten or more counts support this clonotype. The chain recombines TRBV4-1 with TRBJ2-6; 9 positions agree with TRBD1. The CDR3 is 17 residues long. The junction had 4 bases not matched to a gene; V was cut back by 4 bases and J by 0 bases. CDR1 is MGHRA and CDR2 is YSYEKL in the germline V gene. The CDR3 nucleotides are TGCGCCAGCAGCCTGGGGGACAGGGACTCTGGGGCCAACGTCCTGACTTTC. Its protein is CASSLGDRDSGANVLTF.

In its sample, this clonotype was seen a few times. The V gene is TRBV6-5, the J gene TRBJ1-1; tentatively, D is TRBD1 (5 bases). V dropped 3 bases and J dropped 3 bases, with 11 bases sitting between them. Germline V gene data show CDR1 as MNHEY and CDR2 as SVGAGI. The CDR3 has 14 amino acids. The CDR3 region has the DNA TGTGCCAGCAGTTATGGGCTAGGGGACACTGAAGCTTTCTTT. Translation: CASSYGLGDTEAFF.

This clonotype occurred a few times. The genes are TRBV4-1 and TRBJ2-2, with D possibly being TRBD1 (5 bases). Per the germline V gene, CDR1 is MGHRA and CDR2 is YSYEKL. Trimming pared 3 bases from V and 4 bases from J, leaving 21 bases between. This CDR3 spans 18 amino acids. Here the CDR3 reads CASSHSYQRQLITGELFF. For the CDR3, the DNA is TGCGCCAGCAGCCATTCATACCAGCGACAGCTTATCACCGGGGAGCTGTTTTTT.

The table lists this clonotype with a few counts. This chain connects TRBV3-1 to TRBJ2-1; D gene unclear. This CDR3 spans 13 amino acids. Trimming removed 4 bases from V and 5 bases from J, with 9 bases in between. Germline V lookup: CDR1 LGHDT, CDR2 YNNKEL (reference sequence). CDR3 in DNA: TGTGCCAGCAGCCGCCCGCGGAACAATGAGCAGTTCTTC. It codes for CASSRPRNNEQFF.

The chain is built from TRBV20-1 and TRBJ1-4; possibly TRBD1 for D (5 bases). There are 13 residues in the CDR3. The V gene lost 3 bases and the J gene lost 12 bases, with 17 bases spanning the gap. Germline V gives CDR1 DFQATT, CDR2 SNEGSKA (reference sequence). The CDR3 DNA reads as TGCAGTGCTAGCACAGGCCAGGCGAGAGAACTGTTTTTT. This sequence encodes CSASTGQARELFF.

This clonotype occurred many times. V usage is TRBV5-1 and J usage is TRBJ1-5; TRBD1 might be the D (6 bases). Germline V gene sequence: CDR1 SGHRS, CDR2 YFSETQ. V shed 0 bases and J shed 6 bases, with 13 bases lying between them. This CDR3 has 15 amino acids. Written as DNA, the CDR3 is TGCGCCAGCAGCTTGGAGGGGGGCCTAGGTCAGCCCCAGCATTTT. It codes for CASSLEGGLGQPQHF.